Below, one TCR beta chain is given with its context. Generated by immunoSEQ multiplex PCR, the TCRdb table keeps only in-frame clones and is missing some. The sample contains under 250,000 clones, approximately 84% of which appear only once. This sample is drawn from a study of cytomegalovirus exposure and HLA in healthy donors. J lost 7 bases, V lost 0 bases, and 9 bases had no gene match. CDR3 length: 16 amino acids. CDR1 and CDR2 from the germline V gene are SGHRS and YFSETQ. Sequencing input: PBMCs. The source is a man younger than 30 in good health and CMV-seropositive. The chain employs TRBV5-1 and TRBJ2-1, with 8 bases matching TRBD1. The CDR3 DNA reads as TGCGCCAGCAGCTTGGTACCAGGGGGCTTCGTAAATGAGCAGTTCTTC. This sequence encodes CASSLVPGGFVNEQFF.